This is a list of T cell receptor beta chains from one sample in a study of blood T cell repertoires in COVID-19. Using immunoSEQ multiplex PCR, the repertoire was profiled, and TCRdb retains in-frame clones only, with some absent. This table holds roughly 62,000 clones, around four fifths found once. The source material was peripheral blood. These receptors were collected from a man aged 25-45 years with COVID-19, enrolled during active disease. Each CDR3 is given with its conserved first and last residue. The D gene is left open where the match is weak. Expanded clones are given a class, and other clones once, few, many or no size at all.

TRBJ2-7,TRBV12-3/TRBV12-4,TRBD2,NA,CASEEGGPYEQYF,TGTGCCAGCGAAGAGGGAGGGCCCTACGAGCAGTACTTC
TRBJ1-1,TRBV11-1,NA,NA,CASSFSGLQAFF,TGTGCCAGCAGCTTTTCAGGGCTTCAAGCTTTCTTT
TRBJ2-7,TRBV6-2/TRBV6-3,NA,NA,CASSYLQGRLETYEQYF,TGTGCCAGCAGTTACCTACAGGGCCGTTTAGAAACCTACGAGCAGTACTTC
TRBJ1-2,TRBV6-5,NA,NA,CASMETGLGYGYTF,TGTGCCAGCATGGAGACCGGTCTCGGCTATGGCTACACCTTC
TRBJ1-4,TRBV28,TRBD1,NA,CASSFSQGYEKLFF,TGTGCCAGCAGTTTTTCACAGGGGTACGAAAAACTGTTTTTT
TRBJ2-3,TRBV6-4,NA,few,CASSYRQGTDTQYF,TGTGCCAGCAGTTATCGACAGGGCACAGATACGCAGTATTTT
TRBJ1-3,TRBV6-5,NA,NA,CASSRQSSGNTIYF,TGTGCCAGCAGTCGACAGAGCTCTGGAAACACCATATATTTT
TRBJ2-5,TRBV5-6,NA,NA,CASSPAVAVETQYF,TGTGCCAGCAGCCCGGCGGTAGCGGTGGAGACCCAGTACTTC
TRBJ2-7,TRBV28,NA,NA,CASSARLEQYF,TGTGCCAGCAGTGCCCGACTGGAGCAGTACTTC
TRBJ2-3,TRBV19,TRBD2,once,CASTRVASGTTDTQYF,TGTGCCAGTACCAGGGTGGCGAGCGGGACCACAGATACGCAGTATTTT
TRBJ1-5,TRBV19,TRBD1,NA,CASSATGTNQPQHF,TGTGCCAGTAGTGCGACAGGGACTAATCAGCCCCAGCATTTT
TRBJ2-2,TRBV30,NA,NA,CAWPEPGTGELFF,TGTGCCTGGCCCGAACCGGGCACCGGGGAGCTGTTTTTT
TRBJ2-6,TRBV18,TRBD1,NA,CASSPRDRVTSGANVLTF,TGTGCCAGCTCACCACGGGACAGGGTTACCTCTGGGGCCAACGTCCTGACTTTC
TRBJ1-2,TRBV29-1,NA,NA,CSVAQALVGGYTF,TGCAGCGTTGCACAGGCCCTGGTAGGAGGCTACACCTTC
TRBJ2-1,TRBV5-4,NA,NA,CASSSPRNEQFF,TGTGCCAGCAGCTCCCCTAGGAATGAGCAGTTCTTC
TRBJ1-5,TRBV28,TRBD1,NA,CASSFRGLGNQPQHF,TGTGCCAGCAGTTTCAGGGGGCTTGGCAATCAGCCCCAGCATTTT
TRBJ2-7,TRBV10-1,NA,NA,CASSESVGAKDEQYF,TGCGCCAGCAGTGAGTCGGTGGGGGCAAAGGACGAGCAGTACTTC
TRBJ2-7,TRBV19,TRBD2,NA,CASSRAGGTYEQYF,TGTGCCAGTAGTAGGGCGGGGGGGACCTACGAGCAGTACTTC
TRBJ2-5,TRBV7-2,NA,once,CASSFKETQYF,TGTGCCAGCAGCTTCAAAGAGACCCAGTACTTC
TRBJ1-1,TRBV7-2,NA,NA,CASSLAGARTEAFF,TGTGCCAGCAGCTTAGCGGGGGCGAGGACTGAAGCTTTCTTT
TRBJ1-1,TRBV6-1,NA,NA,CASSEGPGTEAFF,TGTGCCAGCAGTGAAGGGCCAGGCACTGAAGCTTTCTTT
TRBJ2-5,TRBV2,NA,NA,CASSEFLTQETQYF,TGTGCCAGCAGTGAATTCCTTACTCAAGAGACCCAGTACTTC
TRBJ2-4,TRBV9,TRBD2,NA,CASSVGWGGKNIQYF,TGTGCCAGCAGCGTAGGATGGGGGGGCAAAAACATTCAGTACTTC
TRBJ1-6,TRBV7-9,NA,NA,CASSLGTSGLAPLHF,TGTGCCAGCAGCCTAGGGACCTCAGGGTTGGCACCCCTCCACTTT
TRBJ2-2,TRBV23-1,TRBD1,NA,CASSPLTRQGVDTGELFF,TGCGCCAGCAGCCCACTCACGAGACAGGGGGTTGACACCGGGGAGCTGTTTTTT
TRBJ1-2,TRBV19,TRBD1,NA,CASSFSGTANYGYTF,TGTGCCAGTAGTTTTTCCGGGACAGCAAACTATGGCTACACCTTC
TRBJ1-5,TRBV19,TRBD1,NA,CASIPDRASNQPQHF,TGTGCCAGTATTCCGGACAGGGCGAGCAATCAGCCCCAGCATTTT
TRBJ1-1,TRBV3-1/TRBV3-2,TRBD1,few,CASTTGGRMNTEAFF,TGTGCCAGCACCACAGGGGGGCGGATGAACACTGAAGCTTTCTTT
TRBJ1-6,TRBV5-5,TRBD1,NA,CASSLTGGSFSYNSPLHF,TGTGCCAGCAGCCTGACAGGGGGCTCGTTTTCCTATAATTCACCCCTCCACTTT
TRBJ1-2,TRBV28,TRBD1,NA,CASSLGTAYGYTF,TGTGCCAGCAGTCTGGGGACAGCCTATGGCTACACCTTC